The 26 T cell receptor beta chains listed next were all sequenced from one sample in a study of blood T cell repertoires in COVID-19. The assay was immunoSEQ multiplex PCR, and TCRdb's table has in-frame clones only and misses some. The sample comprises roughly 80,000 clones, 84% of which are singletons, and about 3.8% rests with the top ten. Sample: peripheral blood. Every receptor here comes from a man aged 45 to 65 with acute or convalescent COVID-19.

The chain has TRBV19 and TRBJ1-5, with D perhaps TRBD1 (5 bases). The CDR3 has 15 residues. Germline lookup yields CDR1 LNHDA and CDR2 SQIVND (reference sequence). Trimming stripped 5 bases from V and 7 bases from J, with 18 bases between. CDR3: CASSDGAGAGQPQHF. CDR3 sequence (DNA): TGTGCCAGTAGTGATGGGGCCGGCGCGGGGCAGCCCCAGCATTTT.

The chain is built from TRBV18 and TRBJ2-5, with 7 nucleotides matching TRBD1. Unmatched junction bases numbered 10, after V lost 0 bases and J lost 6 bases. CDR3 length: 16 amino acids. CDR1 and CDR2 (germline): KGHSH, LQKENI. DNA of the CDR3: TGTGCCAGCTCACCACCGGGACAGAGTGATTATAAGACCCAGTACTTC. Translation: CASSPPGQSDYKTQYF.

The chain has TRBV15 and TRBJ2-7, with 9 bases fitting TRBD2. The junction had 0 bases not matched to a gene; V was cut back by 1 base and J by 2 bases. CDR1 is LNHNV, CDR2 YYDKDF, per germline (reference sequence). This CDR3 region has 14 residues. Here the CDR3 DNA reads TGTGCCACCAGCAGAGGGACTAGCGCCTACGAGCAGTACTTC. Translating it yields CATSRGTSAYEQYF.

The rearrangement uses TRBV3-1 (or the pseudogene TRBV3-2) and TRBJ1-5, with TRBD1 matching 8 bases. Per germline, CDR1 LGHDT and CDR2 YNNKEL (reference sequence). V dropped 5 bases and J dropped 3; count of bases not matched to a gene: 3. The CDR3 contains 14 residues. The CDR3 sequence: CASSAGQVNQPQHF. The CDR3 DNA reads TGTGCCAGCAGCGCGGGACAGGTCAATCAGCCCCAGCATTTT.

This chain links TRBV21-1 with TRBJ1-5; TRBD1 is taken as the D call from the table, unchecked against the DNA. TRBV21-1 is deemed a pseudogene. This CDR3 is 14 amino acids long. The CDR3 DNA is TGTGCCAGCAGCAAGGACAGAATCAATCAGCCCCAGCATTTT. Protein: CASSKDRINQPQHF.

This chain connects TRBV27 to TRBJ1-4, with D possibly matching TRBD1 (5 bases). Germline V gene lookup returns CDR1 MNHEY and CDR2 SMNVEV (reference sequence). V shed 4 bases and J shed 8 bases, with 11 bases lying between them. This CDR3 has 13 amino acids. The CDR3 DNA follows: TGTGCCAGCAGTTCCCGGACACGGGAAAAACTGTTTTTT. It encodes CASSSRTREKLFF.

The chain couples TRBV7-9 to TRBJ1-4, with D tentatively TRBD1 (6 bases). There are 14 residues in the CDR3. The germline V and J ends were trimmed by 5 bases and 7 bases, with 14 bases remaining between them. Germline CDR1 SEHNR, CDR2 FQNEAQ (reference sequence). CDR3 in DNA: TGTGCCAGCAGCGGCACAGGGCGAGGTGAAAAACTGTTTTTT. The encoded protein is CASSGTGRGEKLFF.

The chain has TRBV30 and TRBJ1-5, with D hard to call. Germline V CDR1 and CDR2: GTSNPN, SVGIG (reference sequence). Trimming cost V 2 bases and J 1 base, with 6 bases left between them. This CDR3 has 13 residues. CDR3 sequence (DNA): TGTGCCTGGAGTCAGATGAGCAATCAGCCCCAGCATTTT. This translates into CAWSQMSNQPQHF.

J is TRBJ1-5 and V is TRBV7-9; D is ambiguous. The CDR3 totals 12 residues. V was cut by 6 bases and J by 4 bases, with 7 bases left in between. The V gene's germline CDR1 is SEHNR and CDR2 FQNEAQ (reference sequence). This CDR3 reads CASSEGNQPQHF. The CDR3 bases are TGTGCCAGCAGTGAGGGTAATCAGCCCCAGCATTTT.

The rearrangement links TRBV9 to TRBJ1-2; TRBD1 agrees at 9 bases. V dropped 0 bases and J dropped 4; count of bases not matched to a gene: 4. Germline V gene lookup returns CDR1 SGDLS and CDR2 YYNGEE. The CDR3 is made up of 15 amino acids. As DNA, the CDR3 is TGTGCCAGCAGCGTAGGGCTGACAGGGGGCTATGGCTACACCTTC. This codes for CASSVGLTGGYGYTF.

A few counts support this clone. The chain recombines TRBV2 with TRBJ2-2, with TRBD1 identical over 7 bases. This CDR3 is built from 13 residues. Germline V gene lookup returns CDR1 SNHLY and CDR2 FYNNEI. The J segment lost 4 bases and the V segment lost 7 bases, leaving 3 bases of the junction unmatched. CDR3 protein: CASTQGVTGELFF. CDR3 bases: TGTGCCAGCACCCAGGGGGTCACCGGGGAGCTGTTTTTT.

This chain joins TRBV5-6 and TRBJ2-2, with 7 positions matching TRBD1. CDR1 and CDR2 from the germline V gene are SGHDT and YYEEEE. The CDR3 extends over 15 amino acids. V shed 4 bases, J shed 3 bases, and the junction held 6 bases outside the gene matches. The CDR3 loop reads CASSGQVGYTGELFF. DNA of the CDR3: TGTGCCAGCAGCGGACAGGTTGGGTACACCGGGGAGCTGTTTTTT.

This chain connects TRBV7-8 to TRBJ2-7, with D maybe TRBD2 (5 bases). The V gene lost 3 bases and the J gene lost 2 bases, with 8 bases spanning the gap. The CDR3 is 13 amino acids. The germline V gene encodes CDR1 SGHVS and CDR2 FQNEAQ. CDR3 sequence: CASSFATTYEQYF. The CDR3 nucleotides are TGTGCCAGCAGCTTCGCGACTACCTACGAGCAGTACTTC.

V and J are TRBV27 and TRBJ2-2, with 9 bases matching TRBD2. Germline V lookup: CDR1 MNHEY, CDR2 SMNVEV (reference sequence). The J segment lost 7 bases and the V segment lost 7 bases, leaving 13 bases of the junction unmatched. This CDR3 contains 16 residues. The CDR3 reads CASTHIRGGAFGELFF. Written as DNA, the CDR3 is TGTGCCAGCACCCATATACGCGGGGGGGCGTTCGGGGAGCTGTTTTTT.

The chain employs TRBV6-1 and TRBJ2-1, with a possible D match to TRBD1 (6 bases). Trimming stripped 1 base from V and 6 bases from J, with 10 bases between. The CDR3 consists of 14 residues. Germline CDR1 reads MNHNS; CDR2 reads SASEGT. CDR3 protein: CASSEGGPFNEQFF. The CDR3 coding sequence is TGTGCCAGCAGTGAAGGGGGGCCTTTCAATGAGCAGTTCTTC.

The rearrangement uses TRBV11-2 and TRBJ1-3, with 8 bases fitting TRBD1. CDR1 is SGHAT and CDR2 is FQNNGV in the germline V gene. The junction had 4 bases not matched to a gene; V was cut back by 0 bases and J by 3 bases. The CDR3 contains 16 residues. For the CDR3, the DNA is TGTGCCAGCAGCTTAGAAAGGGGACAGGTTGGAAACACCATATATTTT. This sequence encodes CASSLERGQVGNTIYF.

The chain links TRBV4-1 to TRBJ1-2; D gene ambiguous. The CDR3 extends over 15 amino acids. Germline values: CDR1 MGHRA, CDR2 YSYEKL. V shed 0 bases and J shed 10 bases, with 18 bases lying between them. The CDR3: CASSQDVVTRYIYTF. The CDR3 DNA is TGCGCCAGCAGCCAAGACGTCGTAACTCGATATATCTACACCTTC.

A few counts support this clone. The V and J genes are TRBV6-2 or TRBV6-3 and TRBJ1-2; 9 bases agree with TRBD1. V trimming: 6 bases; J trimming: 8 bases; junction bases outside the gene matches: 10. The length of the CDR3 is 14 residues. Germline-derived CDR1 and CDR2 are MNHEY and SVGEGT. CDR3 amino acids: CASSSPTGGLGYTF. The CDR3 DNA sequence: TGTGCCAGCAGCTCTCCTACAGGGGGCTTGGGCTACACCTTC.

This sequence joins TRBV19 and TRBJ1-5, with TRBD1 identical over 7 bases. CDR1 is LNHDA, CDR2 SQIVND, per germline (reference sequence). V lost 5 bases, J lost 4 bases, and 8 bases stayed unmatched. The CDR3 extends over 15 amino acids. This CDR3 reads CASSGLTGLNQPQHF. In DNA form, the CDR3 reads TGTGCCAGTAGTGGGTTGACAGGGCTAAATCAGCCCCAGCATTTT.

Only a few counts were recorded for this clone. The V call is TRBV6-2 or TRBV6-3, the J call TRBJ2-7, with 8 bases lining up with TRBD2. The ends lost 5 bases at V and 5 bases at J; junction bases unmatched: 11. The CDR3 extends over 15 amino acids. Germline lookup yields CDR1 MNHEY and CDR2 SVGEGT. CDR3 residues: CASSTAGLAWDEQYF. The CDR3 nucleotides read TGTGCCAGCAGTACCGCTGGACTAGCTTGGGACGAGCAGTACTTC.

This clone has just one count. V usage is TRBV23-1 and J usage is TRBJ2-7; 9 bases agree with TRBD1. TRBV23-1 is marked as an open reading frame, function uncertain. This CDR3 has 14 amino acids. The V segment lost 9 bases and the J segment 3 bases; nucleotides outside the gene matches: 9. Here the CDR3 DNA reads TGCGCCAGGACCTCCGGGACAGGGTTCTACGAGCAGTACTTC. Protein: CARTSGTGFYEQYF.

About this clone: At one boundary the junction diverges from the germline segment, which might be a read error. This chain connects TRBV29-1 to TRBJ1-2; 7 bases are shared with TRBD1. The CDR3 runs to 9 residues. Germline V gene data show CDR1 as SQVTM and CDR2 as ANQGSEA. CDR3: CSVERGPEF. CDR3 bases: TGCAGCGTAGAGAGGGGGCCGGAATTC.

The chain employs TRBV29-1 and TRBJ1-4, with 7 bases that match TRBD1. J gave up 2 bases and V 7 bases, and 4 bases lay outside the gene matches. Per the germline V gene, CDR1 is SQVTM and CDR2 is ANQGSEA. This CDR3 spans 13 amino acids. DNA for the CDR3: TGCAGCGGTGGAGGGGGCACTAATGAAAAACTGTTTTTT. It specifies CSGGGGTNEKLFF.

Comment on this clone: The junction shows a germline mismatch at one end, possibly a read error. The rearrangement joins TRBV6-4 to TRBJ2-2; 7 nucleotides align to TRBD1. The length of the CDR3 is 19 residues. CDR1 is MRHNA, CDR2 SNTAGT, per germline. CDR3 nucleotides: TGTGCCAGCAGTGACTCGAGTCAGGGACAGAGGGTGAACCACCGGGGAGCTGTTTTT. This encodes CASSDSSQGQRVNHRGAVF.

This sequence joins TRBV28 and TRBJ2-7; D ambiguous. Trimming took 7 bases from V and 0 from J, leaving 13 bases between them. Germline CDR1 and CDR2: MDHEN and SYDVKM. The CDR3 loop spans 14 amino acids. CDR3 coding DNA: TGTGCCAGCAATCCCGATCTGAGCTCCTACGAGCAGTACTTC. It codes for CASNPDLSSYEQYF.

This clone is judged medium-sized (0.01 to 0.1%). This chain's CDR3 is CASTRDTGNNEQFF. The CDR3, as DNA: TGTGCCAGCACCCGGGACACAGGGAACAATGAGCAGTTCTTC. V usage is TRBV2 and J usage is TRBJ2-1, with TRBD1 as a possible D gene (6 bases). Trimming left V 7 bases short and J 5 bases short, with 15 bases between. Germline V gives CDR1 SNHLY, CDR2 FYNNEI. The CDR3 sequence is 14 residues long.